The source of this T cell receptor (beta chain) is a study of OX40 agonist ivuxolimab in advanced cancers. Sequencing was performed with immunoSEQ multiplex PCR; in TCRdb, only in-frame clones are kept and a portion is missing. The table records tens of thousands of clones, about 83% of them present only once. Germline V gene data show CDR1 as SGHRS and CDR2 as YFSETQ. The CDR3 loop spans 14 amino acids. V was cut by 4 bases and J by 2 bases, with 12 bases left in between. The sequence was collected from an adult with an advanced solid tumor such as melanoma, head and neck, liver or kidney cancer. Sequenced material: CD4+ or CD8+ T cells sorted from blood, taken in a trial of the OX40 agonist ivuxolimab. J is TRBJ1-1 and V is TRBV5-1; D unresolved. The CDR3 region has the DNA TGCGCCAGCAGCATAGGACTGACTAACACTGAAGCTTTCTTT. Its protein is CASSIGLTNTEAFF.